This TCR beta chain originates from a study of cytomegalovirus exposure and HLA in healthy donors. Sequencing was performed with immunoSEQ multiplex PCR; in TCRdb, only in-frame clones are kept and a portion is missing. The table shows some 340,000 clones, with around 87% occurring only once. Deletions cut 0 bases from V and 3 bases from J, with 12 bases between. The CDR3 is 15 amino acids. Germline lookup yields CDR1 SGHRS and CDR2 YFSETQ. The receptor was derived from a woman aged 25 to 39 in good health and CMV-seropositive. The genes are TRBV5-1 and TRBJ2-5; D is ambiguous. The sequenced sample consisted of PBMCs. DNA of the CDR3: TGCGCCAGCAGCTTGGCTGCGACACATGAAGAGACCCAGTACTTC. Amino acids: CASSLAATHEETQYF.